This note documents a single TCR beta chain sequence. This sample stems from a study of T cell changes during pregnancy in multiple sclerosis. This table comes from immunoSEQ multiplex PCR, and its TCRdb copy is limited to in-frame clones, with some not included. The table has tens of thousands of clones, roughly 90% seen once. The sample consisted of peripheral blood, taken in the first trimester of pregnancy. This receptor was obtained from a female donor with multiple sclerosis, enrolled in a pregnancy study.

The chain's CDR3 is CASSLVPGDTQYF. CDR3 coding DNA: TGTGCCAGCAGCTTAGTCCCGGGAGATACGCAGTATTTT. V is TRBV7-3 and J is TRBJ2-3; no reliable D call. Germline CDR1 reads SGHTA; CDR2 reads FQGTGA. The CDR3 spans 13 residues. V lost 2 bases and J lost 5, with 8 bases in between.